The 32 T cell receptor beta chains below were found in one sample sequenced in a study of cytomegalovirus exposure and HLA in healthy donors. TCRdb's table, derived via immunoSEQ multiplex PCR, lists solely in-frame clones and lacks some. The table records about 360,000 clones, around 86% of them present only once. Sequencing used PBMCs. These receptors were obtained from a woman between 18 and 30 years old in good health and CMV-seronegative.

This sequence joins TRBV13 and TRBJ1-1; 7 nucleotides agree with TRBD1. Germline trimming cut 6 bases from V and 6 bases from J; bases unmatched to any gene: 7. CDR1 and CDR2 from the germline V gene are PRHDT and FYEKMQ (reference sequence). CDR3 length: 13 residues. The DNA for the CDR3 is TGTGCCAGCAGAACGACAGGGCCCGCTGAAGCTTTCTTT. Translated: CASRTTGPAEAFF.

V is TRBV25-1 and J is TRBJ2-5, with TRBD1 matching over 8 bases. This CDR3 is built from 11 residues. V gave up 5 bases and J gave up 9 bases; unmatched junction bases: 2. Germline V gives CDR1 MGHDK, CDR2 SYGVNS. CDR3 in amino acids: CASSMDRAQYF. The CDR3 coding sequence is TGTGCCAGCAGTATGGACAGGGCCCAGTACTTC.

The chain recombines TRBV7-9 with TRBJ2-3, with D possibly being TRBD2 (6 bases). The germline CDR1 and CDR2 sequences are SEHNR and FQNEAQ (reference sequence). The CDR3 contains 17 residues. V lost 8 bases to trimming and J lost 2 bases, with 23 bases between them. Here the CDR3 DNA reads TGTGCCAGCGCGACCCTAAAGGAGGGAAAATTCACAGATACGCAGTATTTT. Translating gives CASATLKEGKFTDTQYF. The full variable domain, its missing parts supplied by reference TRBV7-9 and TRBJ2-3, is DTGVSQNPRHKITKRGQNVTFRCDPISEHNRLYWYRQTLGQGPEFLTYFQNEAQLEKSRLLSDRFSAERPKGSFSTLEIQRTEQGDSAMYLCASATLKEGKFTDTQYFGPGTRLTVL.

The DNA of the CDR3 is TGTGCCAGTAGGGGCAGGGGGCAGGAAAAACTGTTTTTT. Translation: CASRGRGQEKLFF. This rearrangement joins TRBV19 to TRBJ1-4, with 8 bases aligning to TRBD1. V shed 6 bases, J shed 8 bases, and the junction held 5 bases outside the gene matches. Germline CDR1 reads LNHDA; CDR2 reads SQIVND (reference sequence). CDR3 length: 13 residues. Variable domain in full (rest from reference TRBV19 and TRBJ1-4): DGGITQSPKYLFRKEGQNVTLSCEQNLNHDAMYWYRQDPGQGLRLIYYSQIVNDFQKGDIAEGYSVSREKKESFPLTVTSAQKNPTAFYLCASRGRGQEKLFFGSGTQLSVL.

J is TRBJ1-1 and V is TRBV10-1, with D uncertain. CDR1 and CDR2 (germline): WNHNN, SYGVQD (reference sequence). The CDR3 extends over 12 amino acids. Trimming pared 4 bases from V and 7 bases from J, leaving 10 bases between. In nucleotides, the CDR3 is TGCGCCAGCAGTGCGAACAGAAATGAAGCTTTCTTT. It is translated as CASSANRNEAFF.

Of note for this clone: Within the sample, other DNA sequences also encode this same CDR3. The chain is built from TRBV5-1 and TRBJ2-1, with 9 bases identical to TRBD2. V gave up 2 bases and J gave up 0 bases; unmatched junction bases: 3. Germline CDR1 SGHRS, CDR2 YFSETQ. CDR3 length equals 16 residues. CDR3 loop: CASSLTAGGSYNEQFF. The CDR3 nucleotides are TGCGCCAGCAGCTTAACAGCGGGGGGCTCCTACAATGAGCAGTTCTTC.

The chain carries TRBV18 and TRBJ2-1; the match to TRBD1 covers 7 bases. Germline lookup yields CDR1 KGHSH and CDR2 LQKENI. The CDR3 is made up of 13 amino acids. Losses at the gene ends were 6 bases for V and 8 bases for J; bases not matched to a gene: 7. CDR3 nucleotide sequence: TGTGCCAGCTCGATGGGACAGTACTATGAGCAGTTCTTC. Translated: CASSMGQYYEQFF.

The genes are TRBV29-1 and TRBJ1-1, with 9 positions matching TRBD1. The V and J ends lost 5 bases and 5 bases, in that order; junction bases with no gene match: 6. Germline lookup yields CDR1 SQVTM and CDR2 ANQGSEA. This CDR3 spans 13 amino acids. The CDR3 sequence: CSVRGQGNTEAFF. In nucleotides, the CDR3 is TGCAGCGTTCGAGGACAGGGGAATACTGAAGCTTTCTTT.

The CDR3 here is CASSGGISIMNTEAFF. CDR3 nucleotides: TGTGCCAGCAGCGGGGGCATATCAATTATGAACACTGAAGCTTTCTTT. The rearrangement uses TRBV5-4 and TRBJ1-1; D possibly corresponds to TRBD1 (6 bases). CDR3 size: 16 residues. Germline loops: CDR1 SGHNT, CDR2 YYREEE (reference sequence). Between the trimmed V and J ends, which lost 4 bases and 0 bases, there was a span of 16 bases.

Here the CDR3 reads CAASPGQGPREQFF. CDR3 nucleotides: TGTGCCGCGTCGCCGGGACAGGGGCCGAGGGAGCAGTTCTTC. The chain carries TRBV25-1 and TRBJ2-1, with 10 bases that match TRBD1. Trimming at V came to 11 bases and at J to 10 bases, leaving 14 bases not matched to a gene. CDR3 length: 14 amino acids. From germline, CDR1 is MGHDK and CDR2 SYGVNS.

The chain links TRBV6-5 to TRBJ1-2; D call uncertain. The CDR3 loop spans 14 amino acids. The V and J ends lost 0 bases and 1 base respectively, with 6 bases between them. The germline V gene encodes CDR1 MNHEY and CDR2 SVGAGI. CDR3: CASSYSEDNYGYTF. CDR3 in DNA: TGTGCCAGCAGTTACTCGGAGGATAACTATGGCTACACCTTC.

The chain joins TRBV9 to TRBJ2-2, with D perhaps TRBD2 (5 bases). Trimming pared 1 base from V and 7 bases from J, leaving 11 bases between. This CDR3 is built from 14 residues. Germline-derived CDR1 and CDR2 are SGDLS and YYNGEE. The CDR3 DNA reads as TGTGCCAGCAGCGTAATAGGACTGGGCGGGGAGCTGTTTTTT. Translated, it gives CASSVIGLGGELFF.

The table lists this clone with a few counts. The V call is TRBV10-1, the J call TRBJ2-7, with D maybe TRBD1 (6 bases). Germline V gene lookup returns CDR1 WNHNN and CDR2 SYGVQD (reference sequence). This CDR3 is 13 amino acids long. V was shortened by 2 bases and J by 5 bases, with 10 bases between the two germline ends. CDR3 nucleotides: TGCGCCAGCAGTGAGATGACAGGTCACGAGCAGTACTTC. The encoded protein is CASSEMTGHEQYF.

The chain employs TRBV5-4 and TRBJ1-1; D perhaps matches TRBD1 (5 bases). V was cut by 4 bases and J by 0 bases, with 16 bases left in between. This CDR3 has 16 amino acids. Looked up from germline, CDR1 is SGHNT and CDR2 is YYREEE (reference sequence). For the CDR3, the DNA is TGTGCCAGCAGCCCTCGGGGGGGTCCATTGAACACTGAAGCTTTCTTT. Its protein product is CASSPRGGPLNTEAFF.

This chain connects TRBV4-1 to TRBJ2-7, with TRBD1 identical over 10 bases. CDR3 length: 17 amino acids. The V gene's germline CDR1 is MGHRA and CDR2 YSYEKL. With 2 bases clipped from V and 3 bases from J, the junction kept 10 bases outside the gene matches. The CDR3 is CASSQSRDRGSNYEQYF. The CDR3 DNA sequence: TGCGCCAGCAGCCAATCCCGGGACAGGGGTTCGAACTACGAGCAGTACTTC.

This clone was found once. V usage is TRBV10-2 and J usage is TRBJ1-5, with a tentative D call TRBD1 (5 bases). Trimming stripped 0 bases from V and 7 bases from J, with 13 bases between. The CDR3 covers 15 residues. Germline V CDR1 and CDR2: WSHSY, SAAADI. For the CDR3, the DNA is TGCGCCAGCAGTGAGTCAACAGGTTCAGGACAGCCCCAGCATTTT. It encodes CASSESTGSGQPQHF.

Here the CDR3 DNA reads TGTGCCAGCAGTTACTCCAGGGCTGGAAACACCATATATTTT. This sequence encodes CASSYSRAGNTIYF. The rearrangement uses TRBV27 and TRBJ1-3; D is perhaps TRBD1 (5 bases). Germline loops: CDR1 MNHEY, CDR2 SMNVEV (reference sequence). The V gene lost 4 bases and the J gene lost 2 bases, with 9 bases spanning the gap. The length of the CDR3 is 14 residues.

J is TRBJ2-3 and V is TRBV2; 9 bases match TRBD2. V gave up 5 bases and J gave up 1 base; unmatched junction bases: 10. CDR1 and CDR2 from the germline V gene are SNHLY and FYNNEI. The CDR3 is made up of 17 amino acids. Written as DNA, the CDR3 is TGTGCCAGCAGTCCGGGACTAACTAGCGGGCGCACAGATACGCAGTATTTT. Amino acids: CASSPGLTSGRTDTQYF.

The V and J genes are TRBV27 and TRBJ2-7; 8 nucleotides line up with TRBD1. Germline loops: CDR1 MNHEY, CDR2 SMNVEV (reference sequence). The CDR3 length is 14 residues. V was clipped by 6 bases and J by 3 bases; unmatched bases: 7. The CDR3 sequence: CASSPTGDGYEQYF. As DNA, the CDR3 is TGTGCCAGCAGCCCGACAGGGGACGGCTACGAGCAGTACTTC.

As DNA, the CDR3 is TGTGCCAGCAGTCACGACTTGAGCTCCTACGAGCAGTACTTC. Protein sequence: CASSHDLSSYEQYF. This chain joins TRBV28 and TRBJ2-7; D not resolved. The germline V and J ends were trimmed by 5 bases and 0 bases, with 11 bases remaining between them. CDR1 MDHEN and CDR2 SYDVKM come from the germline V gene. CDR3 size: 14 residues.

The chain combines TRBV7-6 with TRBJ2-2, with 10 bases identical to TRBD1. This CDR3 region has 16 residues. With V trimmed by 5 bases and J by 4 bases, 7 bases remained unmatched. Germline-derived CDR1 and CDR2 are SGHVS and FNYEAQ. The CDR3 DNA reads TGTGCCAGCAGCGCCCGGACAGGGGGAATCACCGGGGAGCTGTTTTTT. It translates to CASSARTGGITGELFF.

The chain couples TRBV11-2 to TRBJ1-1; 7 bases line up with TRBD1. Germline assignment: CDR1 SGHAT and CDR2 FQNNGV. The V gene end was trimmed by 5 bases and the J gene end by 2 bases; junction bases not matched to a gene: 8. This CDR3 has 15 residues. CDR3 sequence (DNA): TGTGCCAGCAGCCACAATGACAGGGCAAACACTGAAGCTTTCTTT. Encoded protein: CASSHNDRANTEAFF.

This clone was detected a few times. The CDR3 DNA is TGTGCCAGCAGTCTTAGGACAGGGGGCTACACCTATGGCTACACCTTC. This encodes CASSLRTGGYTYGYTF. The chain is built from TRBV28 and TRBJ1-2; 11 bases are shared with TRBD1. The CDR3 length is 16 residues. The V segment lost 5 bases and the J segment 4 bases; nucleotides outside the gene matches: 9. Germline values: CDR1 MDHEN, CDR2 SYDVKM.

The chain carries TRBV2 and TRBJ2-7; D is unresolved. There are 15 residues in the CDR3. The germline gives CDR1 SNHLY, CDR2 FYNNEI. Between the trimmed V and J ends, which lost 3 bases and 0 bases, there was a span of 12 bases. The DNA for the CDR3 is TGTGCCAGCAGTGAGGTGACGCCTAGCTCCTACGAGCAGTACTTC. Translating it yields CASSEVTPSSYEQYF. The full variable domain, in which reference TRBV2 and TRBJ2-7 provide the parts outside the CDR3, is EPEVTQTPSHQVTQMGQEVILRCVPISNHLYFYWYRQILGQKVEFLVSFYNNEISEKSEIFDDQFSVERPDGSNFTLKIRSTKLEDSAMYFCASSEVTPSSYEQYFGPGTRLTVT.

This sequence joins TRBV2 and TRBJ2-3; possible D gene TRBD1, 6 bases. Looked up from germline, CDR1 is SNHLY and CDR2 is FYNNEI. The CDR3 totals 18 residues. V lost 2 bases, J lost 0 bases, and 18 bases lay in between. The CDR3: CASSEWIGQSSSTDTQYF. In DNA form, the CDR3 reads TGTGCCAGCAGTGAATGGATAGGACAGTCTTCAAGCACAGATACGCAGTATTTT.

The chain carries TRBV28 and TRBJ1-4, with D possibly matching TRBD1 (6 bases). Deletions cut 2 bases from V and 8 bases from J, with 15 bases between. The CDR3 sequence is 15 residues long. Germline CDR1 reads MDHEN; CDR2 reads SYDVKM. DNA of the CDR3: TGTGCCAGCAGTTTAGTACAGGGTATGGTCGAAAAACTGTTTTTT. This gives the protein CASSLVQGMVEKLFF.

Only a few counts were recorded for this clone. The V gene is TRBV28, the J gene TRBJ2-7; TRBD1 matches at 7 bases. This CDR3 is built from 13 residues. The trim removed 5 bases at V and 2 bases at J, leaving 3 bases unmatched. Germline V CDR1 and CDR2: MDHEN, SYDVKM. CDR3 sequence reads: CASSIGQAYEQYF. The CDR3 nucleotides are TGTGCCAGCAGTATAGGACAGGCCTACGAGCAGTACTTC.

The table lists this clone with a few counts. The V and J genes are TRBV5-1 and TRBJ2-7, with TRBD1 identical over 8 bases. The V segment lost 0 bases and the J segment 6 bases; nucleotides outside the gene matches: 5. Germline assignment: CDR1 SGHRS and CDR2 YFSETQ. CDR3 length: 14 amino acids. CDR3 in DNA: TGCGCCAGCAGCTTGGGGACAGGGTTATCCGAGCAGTACTTC. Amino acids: CASSLGTGLSEQYF.

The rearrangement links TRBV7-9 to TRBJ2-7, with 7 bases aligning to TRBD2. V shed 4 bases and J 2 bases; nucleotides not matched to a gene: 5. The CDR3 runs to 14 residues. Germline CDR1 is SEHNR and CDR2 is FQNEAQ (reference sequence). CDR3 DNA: TGTGCCAGCAGCTCTACGGGACTACCCTACGAGCAGTACTTC. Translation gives CASSSTGLPYEQYF.

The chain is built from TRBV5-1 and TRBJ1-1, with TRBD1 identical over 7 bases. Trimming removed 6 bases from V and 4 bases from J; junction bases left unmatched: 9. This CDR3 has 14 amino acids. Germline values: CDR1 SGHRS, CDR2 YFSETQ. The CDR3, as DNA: TGCGCCAGCACCCAGGGGGGTATAGGCACTGAAGCTTTCTTT. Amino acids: CASTQGGIGTEAFF.

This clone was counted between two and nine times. The CDR3 nucleotides are TGTGCCAGCAGTCCCCGTACTAGCGGTGACAATGAGCAGTTCTTC. Translating it yields CASSPRTSGDNEQFF. The rearrangement joins TRBV6-1 to TRBJ2-1, with 8 bases lining up with TRBD2. Germline CDR1 is MNHNS and CDR2 is SASEGT. The ends lost 5 bases at V and 5 bases at J; junction bases unmatched: 8. The CDR3 sequence is 15 residues long.

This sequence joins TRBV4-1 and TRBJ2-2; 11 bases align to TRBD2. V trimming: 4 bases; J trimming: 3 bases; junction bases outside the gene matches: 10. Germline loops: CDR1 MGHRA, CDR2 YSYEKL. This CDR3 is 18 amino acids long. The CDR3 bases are TGCGCCAGCAGCCGCCCAACCGGGACTAGCGGATACACCGGGGAGCTGTTTTTT. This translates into CASSRPTGTSGYTGELFF.